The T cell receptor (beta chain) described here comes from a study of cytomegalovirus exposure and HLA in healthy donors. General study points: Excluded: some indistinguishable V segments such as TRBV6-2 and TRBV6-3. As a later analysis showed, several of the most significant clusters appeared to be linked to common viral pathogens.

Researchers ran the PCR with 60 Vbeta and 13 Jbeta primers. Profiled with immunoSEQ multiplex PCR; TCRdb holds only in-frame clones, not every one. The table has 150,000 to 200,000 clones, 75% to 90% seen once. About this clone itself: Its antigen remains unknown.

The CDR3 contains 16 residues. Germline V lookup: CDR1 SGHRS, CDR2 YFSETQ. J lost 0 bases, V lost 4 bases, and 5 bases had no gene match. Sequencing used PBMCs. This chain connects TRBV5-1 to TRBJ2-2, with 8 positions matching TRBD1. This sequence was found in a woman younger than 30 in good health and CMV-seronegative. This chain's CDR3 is CASSHQGQANTGELFF. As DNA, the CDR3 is TGCGCCAGCAGCCACCAGGGACAGGCGAACACCGGGGAGCTGTTTTTT.